One sample yielded the 2 T cell receptor beta chains listed below, sequenced in a study of blood T cell repertoires in COVID-19. TCRdb's copy holds only in-frame clones and misses some; the assay was immunoSEQ multiplex PCR. This sample has approximately 150,000 clones, with more than 85% found just once. Sequenced: peripheral blood. Receptors were obtained from a man aged 50 to 60 with active or convalescent COVID-19.

This chain uses TRBV9 with TRBJ2-3; 10 nucleotides line up with TRBD2. The CDR3 has 16 amino acids. J was trimmed by 3 bases and V by 4 bases; bases with no gene match: 8. The V gene's germline CDR1 is SGDLS and CDR2 YYNGEE. CDR3 region: CASSPPLAGATDTQYF. In DNA form, the CDR3 reads TGTGCCAGCAGCCCCCCTCTAGCGGGAGCTACAGATACGCAGTATTTT.

The chain is built from TRBV3-1 (or the pseudogene TRBV3-2) and TRBJ2-7, with 9 bases that match TRBD2. The CDR3 spans 13 residues. Germline V gene sequence: CDR1 LGHDT, CDR2 YNNKEL (reference sequence). Trimming cost V 3 bases and J 7 bases; bases outside gene matches: 4. The CDR3 region has the DNA TGTGCCAGCAGCCAGGCGGGGGGGGTTGAGCAGTACTTC. This sequence encodes CASSQAGGVEQYF.